A selection of T cell receptor beta chains follows, all from one sample in a study of T cells in localized non-small cell lung cancer. Profiling relied on immunoSEQ multiplex PCR, and the TCRdb table lists in-frame clones only, not all of them. The sample holds some 64,000 clones; around 90% are singletons and the top ten take roughly 1.8%. This sample comprised peripheral blood, obtained before any cancer treatment. The receptors stem from a woman aged 40-70 years with stage I lung adenocarcinoma. Both conserved end residues are part of each CDR3. The order of the fields is CDR3 DNA, CDR3 protein, D gene, J gene, clone size, CDR3 length, V gene. The D gene is left open where the match is weak. Some rows have no size entry. The others give once, few or many, or a class for an expanded clone.

TGCGCCAGCAGTGGCGGGCTAGGCGACACTGAAGCTTTCTTT CASSGGLGDTEAFF NA TRBJ1-1 NA 14 TRBV10-1
TGTGCCAGCAGCGAGGGGACATTATACACAGATACGCAGTATTTT CASSEGTLYTDTQYF NA TRBJ2-3 NA 15 TRBV6-4
TGTGCCAGCAGTCCCGACAGGGACCCCTACAATGAGCAGTTCTTC CASSPDRDPYNEQFF TRBD1 TRBJ2-1 NA 15 TRBV6-5
TGTGCCAGCAGCGTATTATCCCCAACAGGGGCAGGGTACACTGAAGCTTTCTTT CASSVLSPTGAGYTEAFF TRBD1 TRBJ1-1 few 18 TRBV9
TGTGCCAGCAGCGTGTCCACCGGGGAGCTGTTTTTT CASSVSTGELFF NA TRBJ2-2 NA 12 TRBV9
TGTGCCAGCAGTTTGGGGCGGGAGCCACCCTACGAGCAGTACTTC CASSLGREPPYEQYF TRBD2 TRBJ2-7 NA 15 TRBV28
TGTGCCAGCAGCGATATAACAGGGGATACTGAAGCTTTCTTT CASSDITGDTEAFF TRBD1 TRBJ1-1 NA 14 TRBV9
TGTGCCAGTAGTATCCTAGCGGGGGCATACGAGCAGTACTTC CASSILAGAYEQYF TRBD2 TRBJ2-7 NA 14 TRBV19
TGTGCCAGCGGAGGCCGAGGGATCTCTGGAAACACCATATATTTT CASGGRGISGNTIYF NA TRBJ1-3 NA 15 TRBV7-9
TGTGCCAGCTCACTCAACACAGATACGCAGTATTTT CASSLNTDTQYF NA TRBJ2-3 NA 12 TRBV18
TGTGCCAGCAGTTTATGGGGGTTAGGTCAGCCCCAGCATTTT CASSLWGLGQPQHF NA TRBJ1-5 NA 14 TRBV27
TGTGCCAGCAGCTTGGAACTGGGCAGGGGTTATGATACACCCCTCCACTTT CASSLELGRGYDTPLHF NA TRBJ1-6 NA 17 TRBV5-4
TGTGCCAGCAGCACAGGGACAGGGTGGACTGAAGCTTTCTTT CASSTGTGWTEAFF TRBD1 TRBJ1-1 NA 14 TRBV9
TGTGCCACCATGACCCCGCCCCGGGCGAACACTGAAGCTTTCTTT CATMTPPRANTEAFF NA TRBJ1-1 few 15 TRBV19
TGTGCCAGCAGTTTAGCGCGGCAGTTCCCAGATACGCAGTATTTT CASSLARQFPDTQYF NA TRBJ2-3 few 15 TRBV27
TGTGCCAGCTCACCCGACGGCACGAACACCGGGGAGCTGTTTTTT CASSPDGTNTGELFF NA TRBJ2-2 NA 15 TRBV18
TGTGCCAGCAGCTCCCAGATGGACAGTACTGAAGCTTTCTTT CASSSQMDSTEAFF NA TRBJ1-1 few 14 TRBV11-2
TGTGCCAGCAGTGAAGAGGTAGGCTGGCAGGGGGCTAGCAATGAGCAGTTCTTC CASSEEVGWQGASNEQFF TRBD1 TRBJ2-1 NA 18 TRBV6-1
TGTGCCAGCAGCCCACAGGAAGACGCTAGCTATGGCTACACCTTC CASSPQEDASYGYTF NA TRBJ1-2 NA 15 TRBV4-2
TGTGCCAGCAGCCCGGGGGGGAGGGGCTACACCTTC CASSPGGRGYTF NA TRBJ1-2 once 12 TRBV4-2
TGTGCCAGCAGCTCCAGGACTAGCGGGCATGAGCAGTTCTTC CASSSRTSGHEQFF TRBD2 TRBJ2-1 NA 14 TRBV7-8
TGTGCCAGCAGTGACTCAGGGGCTACTAGCGGGGGGCCCGTCGACGAGCAGTACTTC CASSDSGATSGGPVDEQYF TRBD2 TRBJ2-7 NA 19 TRBV6-4
TGTGCCAGCACCCAATTACAGGGGTTTGACTATGGCTACACCTTC CASTQLQGFDYGYTF TRBD1 TRBJ1-2 NA 15 TRBV7-9
TGTGCCAGCAGTCCACAGACTGTCCCCGGGGAGCTGTTTTTT CASSPQTVPGELFF NA TRBJ2-2 NA 14 TRBV28
TGTGCCAGCAGTCGAACGGGGACTAGCGGGGGGGCCTGGTATTTT CASSRTGTSGGAWYF TRBD2 TRBJ2-3 NA 15 TRBV7-2
TGCGCCAGCAGCCAAGAAACAGGCGGGACCGATTTAGCCAAAAACATTCAGTACTTC CASSQETGGTDLAKNIQYF NA TRBJ2-4 NA 19 TRBV4-3
TGTGCCAGCAGCGAGGGACTAGCGGGAGGGCCGGTAGAGACCCAGTACTTC CASSEGLAGGPVETQYF TRBD2 TRBJ2-5 NA 17 TRBV9
TGTGCCAGCAGTCCTCCGGACAGGGGGTTCACAGATACGCAGTATTTT CASSPPDRGFTDTQYF TRBD1 TRBJ2-3 NA 16 TRBV28
TGTGCCAGCAGCTTACTAGGGACAGGCAATCAGCCCCAGCATTTT CASSLLGTGNQPQHF TRBD1 TRBJ1-5 medium-sized 15 TRBV7-8
TGTGCCAGCAGTTCATCCGGGGGGAGCTCTGGAAACACCATATATTTT CASSSSGGSSGNTIYF NA TRBJ1-3 NA 16 TRBV28
TGTGCCAGCAGCCGACAGTGGCTAGCCGGCTCTGAGCAGTTCTTC CASSRQWLAGSEQFF NA TRBJ2-1 NA 15 TRBV11-2
TGTGCCAGCAGTGCCGGGACAGGGGACAACTATGGCTACACCTTC CASSAGTGDNYGYTF TRBD1 TRBJ1-2 NA 15 TRBV5-5
TGTGCCAGCGCCACTAGCGTCACAGATACGCAGTATTTT CASATSVTDTQYF TRBD2 TRBJ2-3 NA 13 TRBV5-6
TGTGCCACAAGACGGGACTCCTACGAGCAGTACTTC CATRRDSYEQYF NA TRBJ2-7 NA 12 TRBV19
TGTGCCAGCAGCTTAGCCTTATCGGGTGGGATTGGCTACACCTTC CASSLALSGGIGYTF NA TRBJ1-2 NA 15 TRBV7-8
TGTGCCAGCAGCGCAGGGTCTGGGGCCAACGTCCTGACTTTC CASSAGSGANVLTF NA TRBJ2-6 once 14 TRBV5-4
TGTGCCAGCACGACAGGGGGTTATAATTCACCCCTCCACTTT CASTTGGYNSPLHF TRBD1 TRBJ1-6 NA 14 TRBV28
TGTGCCTGGAGTTCGGGGAGCTCCTACAATGAGCAGTTCTTC CAWSSGSSYNEQFF NA TRBJ2-1 NA 14 TRBV30
TGTGCCAGCAGCTTGGGGACAGCTTTGAACACTGAAGCTTTCTTT CASSLGTALNTEAFF NA TRBJ1-1 once 15 TRBV5-8
TGTGCCAGCAGTCTGACAGGGATCACCTACGAGCAGTACTTC CASSLTGITYEQYF TRBD1 TRBJ2-7 NA 14 TRBV6-5
TGTGCCAGCACCCAGGCGGGGGGGCAGGAGACCCAGTACTTC CASTQAGGQETQYF TRBD2 TRBJ2-5 NA 14 TRBV9
TGCAGCGCCTTGGAGGGGTTGAACACTGAAGCTTTCTTT CSALEGLNTEAFF NA TRBJ1-1 NA 13 TRBV29-1
TGTGCCACCAGCGGAGACAGAAACACTGAAGCTTTCTTT CATSGDRNTEAFF NA TRBJ1-1 NA 13 TRBV15
TGCAGTGCTAGAGGAGCGGCTGAGCAGTTCTTC CSARGAAEQFF NA TRBJ2-1 NA 11 TRBV20-1
TGTGCCAGCAGCTGGACAGGCTACGAGCAGTACTTC CASSWTGYEQYF TRBD1 TRBJ2-7 NA 12 TRBV2
TGTGCCAGCTCACCTCCTAGCGGGGGACCGAATACGCAGTATTTT CASSPPSGGPNTQYF TRBD2 TRBJ2-3 NA 15 TRBV18
TGTGCCAGCAGCTTAGGGGGGGCTAGCGGGAGGGCCCAGTTCTTC CASSLGGASGRAQFF TRBD2 TRBJ2-1 NA 15 TRBV7-2
TGTGCCAGCAGCCCTATTTCTAGCGGGGGGGCAGGCGGGGAGCTGTTTTTT CASSPISSGGAGGELFF TRBD2 TRBJ2-2 NA 17 TRBV7-6
TGTGCCAGCAGGGGAGGGGACAGCACAGATACGCAGTATTTT CASRGGDSTDTQYF TRBD2 TRBJ2-3 NA 14 TRBV6-1
TGTGCCAGCAGCTTAACTTGGGCGGGAGGGCCCTCTGGCAATGAGCAGTTCTTC CASSLTWAGGPSGNEQFF TRBD2 TRBJ2-1 NA 18 TRBV7-8
TGTGCCATCAGCCCTTGGGGGACAGGGGGCGGCTATGGCTACACCTTC CAISPWGTGGGYGYTF TRBD1 TRBJ1-2 NA 16 TRBV10-3
TGTGCCAGCAGTCCCCTGGCGGGGGCAATGGAGACCCAGTACTTC CASSPLAGAMETQYF NA TRBJ2-5 NA 15 TRBV6-5
TGTGCCAGTAGTATTGACAGGGAGGGAAATTCACCCCTCCACTTT CASSIDREGNSPLHF TRBD1 TRBJ1-6 NA 15 TRBV19
TGTGCCAGCAGTCCTAGCGGGAGCACAGATACGCAGTATTTT CASSPSGSTDTQYF TRBD2 TRBJ2-3 NA 14 TRBV6-4
TGTGCCAGCAGCTCGGGGCGCAATCAGCCCCAGCATTTT CASSSGRNQPQHF NA TRBJ1-5 NA 13 TRBV5-6
TGTGCCAGCACCTCTAGACAGGTTTGGGAAAAACTGTTTTTT CASTSRQVWEKLFF NA TRBJ1-4 NA 14 TRBV6-6
TGTGCCAGCAGAGACAGGGGTGGCGAGCAGTACTTC CASRDRGGEQYF TRBD1 TRBJ2-7 NA 12 TRBV6-1
TGCGCCAGCAGCTCTGTACCGGGGGCGGGGAACATTCAGTACTTC CASSSVPGAGNIQYF NA TRBJ2-4 NA 15 TRBV5-1
TGTGCCAGCAGTGAAAACAGGGTGGCTCAATTC CASSENRVAQF NA TRBJ1-2 few 11 TRBV6-1
TGTGCCAGTAGTACTTCCGGGACCCCCAATAGGTGGCATTTT CASSTSGTPNRWHF NA TRBJ1-5 NA 14 TRBV19